The rows below give T cell receptor beta chains drawn from one sample of a study of Ad26.COV2.S vaccination and SARS-CoV-2 variants. Clones were sequenced by immunoSEQ multiplex PCR, and TCRdb holds only the in-frame ones, with some missing. Of 350,000 to 500,000 clones in the sample, 80% to 95% were seen once. Sequencing was performed on peripheral blood, taken in a trial of Ad26.COV2.S vaccine versus placebo. Every receptor here comes from a person between 18 and 65 years old who received the Ad26.COV2.S COVID-19 vaccine or a placebo. The CDR3 runs from the conserved cysteine through the conserved F or W. A D gene is named only where the DNA matches it firmly.

j_call v_call d_call cdr3_aa cdr3_nt
TRBJ2-2 TRBV18 NA CASSSTGTGELFF TGTGCCAGCTCATCAACGGGGACCGGGGAGCTGTTTTTT
TRBJ1-1 TRBV5-4 NA CASSLAVRATEAFF TGTGCCAGCAGCTTGGCGGTCAGGGCTACTGAAGCTTTCTTT
TRBJ2-3 TRBV4-3 TRBD2 CASSGRGARGTQYF TGCGCCAGCAGCGGGCGGGGGGCCCGTGGCACGCAGTATTTT
TRBJ1-2 TRBV28 NA CASRPFGNYGYTF TGTGCCAGCAGGCCGTTTGGTAACTATGGCTACACCTTC
TRBJ2-1 TRBV2 NA CASGDGPYNEQFF TGTGCCAGCGGGGACGGACCGTACAATGAGCAGTTCTTC
TRBJ2-2 TRBV13 NA CASSLLLTGELFF TGTGCCAGCAGCTTATTGCTCACCGGGGAGCTGTTTTTT
TRBJ2-7 TRBV28 NA CASSFQSALNF TGTGCCAGCAGTTTCCAATCCGCATTGAACTTC
TRBJ2-5 TRBV2 NA CASTPSWGQRVRETQYF TGTGCCAGTACTCCATCTTGGGGGCAGAGGGTCCGAGAGACCCAGTACTTC
TRBJ2-7 TRBV29-1 NA CSVESGGGYEQYF TGCAGCGTTGAATCTGGCGGAGGATACGAGCAGTACTTC
TRBJ2-2 TRBV4-2 NA CASSQTRGGINTGELFF TGTGCCAGCAGCCAAACCAGAGGGGGAATCAACACCGGGGAGCTGTTTTTT
TRBJ1-5 TRBV28 NA CASSPMRGPGVGQPQHF TGTGCCAGCAGCCCTATGCGGGGCCCGGGGGTAGGACAGCCCCAGCATTTT
TRBJ2-7 TRBV6-5 NA CASSYLGSYEQYF TGTGCCAGCAGTTACTTAGGCTCCTACGAGCAGTACTTC
TRBJ2-7 TRBV7-2 NA CASSRGDGGGYEQYF TGTGCCAGCAGCCGCGGAGACGGAGGCGGCTACGAGCAGTACTTC
TRBJ2-3 TRBV18 NA CASSPARTDTQYF TGTGCCAGCTCACCAGCTAGAACAGATACGCAGTATTTT
TRBJ2-2 TRBV7-2 NA CASSFPSPGATGELFF TGTGCCAGCAGCTTTCCTTCTCCCGGGGCCACCGGGGAGCTGTTTTTT
TRBJ2-5 TRBV12-5 TRBD2 CASGAGLAGGFQYF TGTGCTAGTGGGGCCGGGCTAGCGGGAGGCTTTCAGTACTTC
TRBJ2-1 TRBV9 TRBD1 CASSVEGQGAGEQFF TGTGCCAGCAGCGTAGAGGGACAGGGGGCCGGGGAGCAGTTCTTC